This TCR beta chain originates from a study of cytomegalovirus exposure and HLA in healthy donors. Whole-study context: Genotyping of some 390 donors showed that over 80% belonged to the Caucasian-associated ancestry cluster. General study results and limits: Immune exposure information available was restricted to CMV serostatus. According to a later analysis, donors in an Asian-associated ancestry cluster reportedly had fewer N-insertions than the roughly 720-donor mean.

This clone turned up a few times. Its antigen is unknown. The J segment lost 0 bases and the V segment lost 0 bases, leaving 9 bases of the junction unmatched. Germline loops: CDR1 WNHNN, CDR2 SYGVQD (reference sequence). The length of the CDR3 is 18 residues. Primers included in the PCR were 60 Vbeta and 13 Jbeta primers. Using immunoSEQ multiplex PCR, the repertoire was profiled, and TCRdb retains in-frame clones only, with some absent. The data contain some 120,000 clones, around 74% of them singletons. The source material was PBMCs. The sequence came from a man aged 30-40 years in good health and CMV-seronegative. The rearrangement joins TRBV10-1 to TRBJ2-3, with 7 bases lining up with TRBD2. The CDR3 region is CASSESREGPESTDTQYF. The CDR3 region has the DNA TGCGCCAGCAGTGAGTCGAGGGAGGGCCCTGAGAGCACAGATACGCAGTATTTT.